This TCR beta chain was recovered during a study of T-cell reconstitution after alpha-beta-depleted transplantation in children (dated by TCRdb to 2016 to 2017). Background on the whole study: T-cell immune reconstitution after TCRalphabeta/CD19-depleted allogeneic hematopoietic cell transplantation in children was quantitatively tracked in the study by means of TCR repertoire profiling.

The library was produced with PCR. Sequenced on an Illumina HiSeq 2500. TCR library preparation used molecular barcoding, with unique molecular identifiers applied to normalize quantification of the TCRbeta repertoire. TCRdb reprocessing: public reads trimmed at Q25 with fastp, clones called with MiXCR, in-frame beta chains kept. Each entry merges the rows of one CDR3 protein and shows their most common DNA and genes. Across this sample there are around 240,000 distinct CDR3 sequences, with 9% to 10% seen only once. The ten biggest clones cover roughly 5.1% of the sample. For this clonotype: It has no known antigen specificity. Per-nucleotide qualities are absent, and no much larger clonotype sits a single base away.

The germline V end is reduced by 2 bases and the J end by 15 bases; junction bases left unmatched: 15. CDR1 and CDR2 (MGHRA, YSYEKL) derive from the germline V gene. From its cysteine to its phenylalanine, the CDR3 spans 16 amino acids. CDR3 DNA only is kept here, 48 bases in frame from base 1. The receptor was isolated from a human donor who donated a stem cell graft to a child with SCID. The rearrangement joined TRBV4-1 to TRBJ2-1, with 11 junctional bases fitting TRBD2. The specimen comprised PBMCs from the stem cell graft donor, sampled from the stem cell graft. The DNA sequence follows: TGCGCCAGCAGCCAAAAGGGGGGGACTAGCGGAGGGCACCGGTTCTTC. Its product reads: CASSQKGGTSGGHRFF.